A single sample gave rise to the 7 T cell receptor beta chains below, sequenced in a study of T cell responses to AZD1222 COVID-19 vaccine. Sequenced by immunoSEQ multiplex PCR; TCRdb stores in-frame clones only, minus some. The data contain around 100,000 clones, around 90% of them singletons. This material consisted of peripheral blood, taken on day 0 of AZD1222 vaccination. These receptors were obtained from an adult in good health.

The chain is built from TRBV6-2 or TRBV6-3 and TRBJ2-7, with unresolved D. From germline, CDR1 is MNHEY and CDR2 SVGEGT. Trimming took 4 bases from V and 5 from J, leaving 9 bases between them. There are 12 residues in the CDR3. The CDR3 DNA is TGTGCCAGCAGTTCCTTGGTCCACGAGCAGTACTTC. It specifies CASSSLVHEQYF.

J is TRBJ2-2 and V is TRBV5-5; 10 positions match TRBD1. Germline V gene lookup returns CDR1 SGHKS and CDR2 YYEKEE (reference sequence). The CDR3 spans 15 residues. V was clipped by 5 bases and J by 4 bases; unmatched bases: 5. The CDR3 region is CASRATGGATGELFF. CDR3 sequence (DNA): TGTGCCAGCAGGGCGACAGGGGGCGCCACCGGGGAGCTGTTTTTT. The variable domain in full, completed from reference TRBV5-5 and TRBJ2-2, reads DAGVTQSPTHLIKTRGQQVTLRCSPISGHKSVSWYQQVLGQGPQFIFQYYEKEERGRGNFPDRFSARQFPNYSSELNVNALLLGDSALYLCASRATGGATGELFFGEGSRLTVL.

The chain uses TRBV5-4 and TRBJ1-2; D unresolved. V was shortened by 0 bases and J by 8 bases, with 20 bases between the two germline ends. The CDR3 extends over 16 amino acids. Germline CDR1 SGHNT, CDR2 YYREEE (reference sequence). The CDR3 region is CASSLAEKAAGRGYTF. The CDR3 nucleotides read TGTGCCAGCAGCTTGGCCGAAAAGGCCGCCGGACGGGGCTACACCTTC. Together with reference TRBV5-4 and TRBJ1-2, the CDR3 gives the full variable domain: ETGVTQSPTHLIKTRGQQVTLRCSSQSGHNTVSWYQQALGQGPQFIFQYYREEENGRGNFPPRFSGLQFPNYSSELNVNALELDDSALYLCASSLAEKAAGRGYTFGSGTRLTVV.

CDR3 in DNA: TGTGCCAGCAGCTTAATGGGGACAGGGGGCCGGTGGGACACCGGGGAGCTGTTTTTT. Residues: CASSLMGTGGRWDTGELFF. This chain uses TRBV7-3 with TRBJ2-2, with 12 bases fitting TRBD1. The CDR3 is 19 amino acids. The V segment lost 1 base and the J segment 3 bases; nucleotides outside the gene matches: 9. Germline V gene data show CDR1 as SGHTA and CDR2 as FQGTGA. Filled out from reference TRBV7-3 and TRBJ2-2, the complete variable domain reads GAGVSQTPSNKVTEKGKYVELRCDPISGHTALYWYRQSLGQGPEFLIYFQGTGAADDSGLPNDRFFAVRPEGSVSTLKIQRTERGDSAVYLCASSLMGTGGRWDTGELFFGEGSRLTVL.

This clone was picked up a small number of times. This chain connects TRBV6-5 to TRBJ1-5, with TRBD1 matching 10 bases. The CDR3 loop spans 14 amino acids. Per germline, CDR1 MNHEY and CDR2 SVGAGI. V was clipped by 6 bases and J by 6 bases; unmatched bases: 5. The CDR3 loop reads CASSPTGGVQPQHF. CDR3 coding DNA: TGTGCCAGCAGCCCGACAGGGGGCGTTCAGCCCCAGCATTTT.

CDR3 protein: CASSSGPRGTYEQYF. The CDR3 nucleotides are TGTGCCAGCAGCTCCGGGCCCCGAGGGACCTACGAGCAGTACTTC. The genes are TRBV3-1 (or the pseudogene TRBV3-2) and TRBJ2-7, with D possibly TRBD2 on 5 matching bases. The CDR3 spans 15 residues. Trimming stripped 5 bases from V and 2 bases from J, with 16 bases between. Germline V gives CDR1 LGHDT, CDR2 YNNKEL (reference sequence).

The chain is built from TRBV6-5 and TRBJ1-2; D might be TRBD1 (5 bases). Germline assignment: CDR1 MNHEY and CDR2 SVGAGI. This CDR3 spans 13 amino acids. V was cut by 8 bases and J by 8 bases, with 18 bases left in between. In nucleotides, the CDR3 is TGTGCCAGCGTTCCGGGGCCCCTCCTGGGCTACACCTTC. It encodes CASVPGPLLGYTF.